This entry describes one T cell receptor (beta chain). The germline V and J ends were trimmed by 4 bases and 0 bases, with 6 bases remaining between them. CDR1 is MDHEN, CDR2 SYDVKM, per germline. This CDR3 region has 14 residues. Per the study methods: Using reference gene primer amplification, nucleated cell counts were estimated. Some clones are missing from TCRdb's copy, which holds only in-frame ones; the method was immunoSEQ multiplex PCR. V, J and clone size derive from that table, while D and trimming were established from the DNA sequence. The table has about 150,000 clones, 65% to 80% seen once. The entry originates in a study of blood T cell repertoires in COVID-19. Background on the study: Collection of acute and convalescent COVID-19 samples took place in the United States, Italy and Spain. PBMCs, B-cell-depleted T cells, or T cells provided the cDNA or gDNA that made up the material.

The clonotype was recovered from a man in his sixties with acute or convalescent COVID-19. Sequencing was carried out using peripheral blood. The genes are TRBV28 and TRBJ2-2; D gene ambiguous. The CDR3 DNA follows: TGTGCCAGCAGTTCGGTAGCGAACACCGGGGAGCTGTTTTTT. Amino acid sequence: CASSSVANTGELFF.